The 28 T cell receptor beta chains in this list originate from one sample, sequenced in a study of post-analysis software for immune sequencing data (dated by TCRdb to 2014 to 2015). Study-wide findings and limitations: Patients showed significantly higher frequencies than controls for roughly five TRBV segments, among them TRBV5-6, TRBV5-1 and TRBV20-1.

The method was PCR. The reads were generated on an Illumina HiSeq 2500. To reduce PCR and sequencing biases, unique molecular identifiers were incorporated into the TCR beta cDNA libraries. The public sequencing data were trimmed at Q25 with fastp and processed into clonotypes with MiXCR by TCRdb, which kept only in-frame beta chains. Under each unique CDR3 protein, matching rows form one entry showing the most common genes and DNA. Across this sample there are 650,000 to 900,000 distinct CDR3 sequences, with just over 45% seen only once. The ten largest clonotypes hold 4.9% of the sample. For these TCRs, the target antigens are not known. Material for sequencing was blood. The receptor set was obtained from a girl aged 5 to 17 with multiple sclerosis.

The rearrangement uses TRBV29-1 and TRBJ1-4; no definite D call. Germline CDR1 and CDR2: SQVTM and ANQGSEA. V gave up 8 bases and J gave up 7 bases, with 14 bases separating them. This CDR3 spans 12 amino acids. The CDR3 sequence is CSPEGRGEKLFF. DNA for the CDR3: TGCAGCCCTGAGGGCCGGGGTGAAAAACTGTTTTTT.

V usage is TRBV7-2 and J usage is TRBJ2-3; no clear D. Trimming removed 5 bases from V and 0 bases from J, with 9 bases in between. The CDR3 length is 14 residues. Germline V gives CDR1 SGHTA, CDR2 FQGNSA. CDR3 region: CASSTVSSTDTQYF. The DNA of the CDR3 is TGTGCCAGCAGCACGGTGTCAAGCACAGATACGCAGTATTTT.

This clonotype was counted a few times. This chain joins TRBV12-3 or TRBV12-4 and TRBJ2-5; 10 bases are shared with TRBD1. The CDR3 extends over 17 amino acids. V shed 1 base and J 5 bases; nucleotides not matched to a gene: 10. The CDR3 bases are TGTGCCAGCAGTTTAGGAATGGGACAGGGGTCGAAGGAGACCCAGTACTTC. Amino acid sequence: CASSLGMGQGSKETQYF.

J is TRBJ2-7 and V is TRBV15; D unresolved. This CDR3 is 14 amino acids long. Germline assignment: CDR1 LNHNV and CDR2 YYDKDF (reference sequence). The ends were cut back, 0 bases at V and 2 bases at J, with 8 bases in the middle. CDR3 protein: CATSREGSPYEQYF. The CDR3 bases are TGTGCCACCAGCAGAGAGGGGTCACCCTACGAGCAGTACTTC.

This chain joins TRBV20-1 and TRBJ2-1; the D is unclear. Germline assignment: CDR1 DFQATT and CDR2 SNEGSKA (reference sequence). CDR3 length equals 11 residues. V gave up 6 bases and J gave up 10 bases, with 13 bases separating them. Written as DNA, the CDR3 is TGCAGTGCCGAACCCTACGGGGAGCAGTTCTTC. Translated: CSAEPYGEQFF.

This sequence joins TRBV12-3 or TRBV12-4 and TRBJ2-5; a weak D match, TRBD2 (5 bases). The V gene lost 8 bases and the J gene lost 5 bases, with 15 bases spanning the gap. The CDR3 is 13 amino acids. The CDR3 DNA sequence: TGTGCCAGCGGAGTGAGGGAATTTGAGACCCAGTACTTC. Residues: CASGVREFETQYF.

The table lists this clonotype with a count of one. The V and J genes are TRBV9 and TRBJ2-1, with a weak D call TRBD1 (5 bases). The CDR3 covers 11 residues. V shed 3 bases and J shed 12 bases, with 10 bases lying between them. Germline V CDR1 and CDR2: SGDLS, YYNGEE. The CDR3 spells CASSGYQGQFF. For the CDR3, the DNA is TGTGCCAGCAGCGGGTATCAGGGGCAGTTCTTC.

The gene calls are TRBV15 and TRBJ2-1; 9 positions agree with TRBD1. Unmatched junction bases numbered 8, after V lost 4 bases and J lost 10 bases. Germline CDR1 reads LNHNV; CDR2 reads YYDKDF (reference sequence). This CDR3 has 14 amino acids. This CDR3 reads CATSKPGQGVEQFF. In nucleotides, the CDR3 is TGTGCCACCAGCAAACCGGGACAGGGTGTCGAGCAGTTCTTC.

This chain's CDR3 is CASSPVRAGGYNEQFF. CDR3 sequence (DNA): TGTGCCAGCTCACCGGTACGAGCGGGAGGTTACAATGAGCAGTTCTTC. This chain connects TRBV18 to TRBJ2-1, with 9 bases identical to TRBD2. Germline trimming cut 3 bases from V and 4 bases from J; bases unmatched to any gene: 7. This CDR3 has 16 amino acids. Germline V gives CDR1 KGHSH, CDR2 LQKENI.

This chain links TRBV6-1 with TRBJ2-3; 12 bases fit TRBD1. V lost 8 bases, J lost 3 bases, and 9 bases stayed unmatched. The CDR3 consists of 16 residues. CDR1 is MNHNS and CDR2 is SASEGT in the germline V gene. The CDR3 here is CASAFGDRGQTDTQYF. The CDR3 DNA sequence: TGTGCCAGCGCCTTTGGGGACAGGGGGCAAACAGATACGCAGTATTTT.

This clonotype was counted a few times. A read error may account for a junction end that differs from germline. The CDR3 nucleotides read TGCAGTGCAGCAACGCATCGGCTCTCTGGGGTCAACGTCCTGACTTTC. Amino acid sequence: CSAATHRLSGVNVLTF. The chain uses TRBV20-1 and TRBJ2-6; no definite D call. Germline CDR1 reads DFQATT; CDR2 reads SNEGSKA (reference sequence). There are 16 residues in the CDR3.

The V and J genes are TRBV7-9 and TRBJ2-3, with 8 bases lining up with TRBD2. Trimming at V came to 5 bases and at J to 2 bases, leaving 9 bases not matched to a gene. The CDR3 length is 16 residues. Germline values: CDR1 SEHNR, CDR2 FQNEAQ (reference sequence). This chain's CDR3 is CASSPRVAGTTDTQYF. CDR3 coding DNA: TGTGCCAGCAGCCCCCGGGTAGCGGGGACCACAGATACGCAGTATTTT.

This clonotype was recorded a few times. V is TRBV7-9 and J is TRBJ2-7, with D uncertain. The assigned J gene may be wrong: the sequence end matches TRBJ2-5 better. Germline assignment: CDR1 SEHNR and CDR2 FQNEAQ (reference sequence). This CDR3 region has 14 residues. This CDR3 reads CASSLGWDQETQYF. Here the CDR3 DNA reads TGTGCCAGCAGCTTAGGTTGGGATCAAGAGACCCAGTACTTC.

The chain is built from TRBV20-1 and TRBJ2-1, with TRBD1 matching 8 bases. Per the germline V gene, CDR1 is DFQATT and CDR2 is SNEGSKA (reference sequence). The CDR3 loop spans 16 amino acids. V shed 5 bases, J shed 3 bases, and the junction held 12 bases outside the gene matches. In DNA, the CDR3 is TGCAGTGCTCTTCCCCTCGGACAGGGACACTACAATGAGCAGTTCTTC. It is translated as CSALPLGQGHYNEQFF.

J is TRBJ1-5 and V is TRBV27; D perhaps matches TRBD1 (6 bases). Trimming took 4 bases from V and 0 from J, leaving 10 bases between them. The CDR3 consists of 15 residues. CDR1 is MNHEY and CDR2 is SMNVEV in the germline V gene (reference sequence). The CDR3 region has the DNA TGTGCCAGCAGTTGGGGGGGCTATAGCAATCAGCCCCAGCATTTT. It is translated as CASSWGGYSNQPQHF.

Details on this clonotype: A junction boundary mismatches the germline segment, possibly from a read error. This chain uses TRBV7-3 with TRBJ1-1; tentative D call: TRBD1 (5 bases). The CDR3 totals 13 residues. Germline CDR1 is SGHTA and CDR2 is FQGTGA. CDR3 sequence (DNA): TGTGCCAGCAGCTCCTCAGGGTTAACTGGAGCTTTCTTT. Its protein is CASSSSGLTGAFF.

The chain is built from TRBV6-1 and TRBJ1-2; the D gene is possibly TRBD1 (5 bases). V lost 11 bases, J lost 1 base, and 8 bases lay in between. This CDR3 spans 11 amino acids. Per the germline V gene, CDR1 is MNHNS and CDR2 is SASEGT. As DNA, the CDR3 is TGTGCCCTGGGGGATAACTATGGCTACACCTTC. This encodes CALGDNYGYTF.

This rearrangement joins TRBV29-1 to TRBJ2-3; 9 nucleotides align to TRBD1. The V segment lost 1 base and the J segment 4 bases; nucleotides outside the gene matches: 9. Germline V gene lookup returns CDR1 SQVTM and CDR2 ANQGSEA. This CDR3 is built from 16 residues. Here the CDR3 reads CSVEVWTGVRPDTQYF. CDR3 DNA sequence: TGCAGCGTTGAAGTCTGGACAGGGGTTCGCCCAGATACGCAGTATTTT.

In this sample, this clonotype turned up a few times. V usage is TRBV5-6 and J usage is TRBJ1-1; possible D gene TRBD1, 5 bases. Germline lookup yields CDR1 SGHDT and CDR2 YYEEEE. The CDR3 has 12 residues. V lost 5 bases to trimming and J lost 5 bases, with 10 bases between them. CDR3 residues: CASSHGGTEAFF. CDR3 in DNA: TGTGCCAGCAGTCATGGGGGGACTGAAGCTTTCTTT. Looking up the rest from reference TRBV5-6 and TRBJ1-1 gives the full variable domain: DAGVTQSPTHLIKTRGQQVTLRCSPKSGHDTVSWYQQALGQGPQFIFQYYEEEERQRGNFPDRFSGHQFPNYSSELNVNALLLGDSALYLCASSHGGTEAFFGQGTRLTVV.

This chain uses TRBV6-5 with TRBJ2-7; a weak D match, TRBD1 (6 bases). Trimming removed 2 bases from V and 2 bases from J, with 13 bases in between. Germline values: CDR1 MNHEY, CDR2 SVGAGI. There are 15 residues in the CDR3. CDR3 DNA sequence: TGTGCCAGCAGTTACGGCCCCTCAGGGGCCTACGAGCAGTACTTC. It yields the protein CASSYGPSGAYEQYF.

The chain links TRBV20-1 to TRBJ1-2; TRBD1 might be the D (6 bases). This CDR3 region has 12 residues. V dropped 6 bases and J dropped 8 bases, with 16 bases sitting between them. Germline V gene sequence: CDR1 DFQATT, CDR2 SNEGSKA (reference sequence). The CDR3 nucleotides are TGCAGTGCCCTCCGGACAGCGGACGGCTACACCTTC. It codes for CSALRTADGYTF.

This clonotype was found once. J is TRBJ2-1 and V is TRBV9; maybe TRBD1 (7 bases). The CDR3 contains 19 residues. V shed 0 bases and J shed 0 bases, with 19 bases lying between them. Germline V CDR1 and CDR2: SGDLS, YYNGEE. Here the CDR3 DNA reads TGTGCCAGCAGCGTAGGGGGACAGCCGGGACTGGCCTCCTACAATGAGCAGTTCTTC. It translates to CASSVGGQPGLASYNEQFF.

This clonotype was recorded many times. The chain combines TRBV28 with TRBJ2-5, with 9 nucleotides matching TRBD1. The germline V gene encodes CDR1 MDHEN and CDR2 SYDVKM. The V gene end was trimmed by 4 bases and the J gene end by 4 bases; junction bases not matched to a gene: 13. This CDR3 is 17 amino acids long. The CDR3 here is CASSSRGQGLSGETQYF. For the CDR3, the DNA is TGTGCCAGCAGTTCCAGGGGACAGGGATTATCGGGAGAGACCCAGTACTTC.

The rearrangement joins TRBV12-3 or TRBV12-4 to TRBJ1-2; tentatively, D is TRBD1 (6 bases). Trimming cost V 7 bases and J 0 bases, with 9 bases left between them. The CDR3 length is 13 residues. CDR3 loop: CASTGEANYGYTF. In nucleotides, the CDR3 is TGTGCCAGCACAGGGGAAGCTAACTATGGCTACACCTTC.

The chain has TRBV7-2 and TRBJ2-4, with 7 bases that match TRBD2. J lost 7 bases, V lost 1 base, and 7 bases had no gene match. CDR1 SGHTA and CDR2 FQGNSA come from the germline V gene. This CDR3 is built from 15 residues. CDR3 region: CASSLVSLAKNIQYF. In DNA, the CDR3 is TGTGCCAGCAGCTTAGTGTCACTAGCGAAGAACATTCAGTACTTC.

This clonotype was counted once. V is TRBV6-5 and J is TRBJ2-2, with 8 bases aligning to TRBD2. The germline CDR1 and CDR2 sequences are MNHEY and SVGAGI. J was trimmed by 1 base and V by 6 bases; bases with no gene match: 7. The CDR3 extends over 16 amino acids. The CDR3 here is CASRTSSGQNTGELFF. The CDR3, as DNA: TGTGCCAGCAGGACTTCTAGCGGGCAGAACACCGGGGAGCTGTTTTTT.

This clonotype was detected only a few times. The chain carries TRBV29-1 and TRBJ1-4, with TRBD1 as a possible D gene (6 bases). The CDR3 contains 15 residues. Germline assignment: CDR1 SQVTM and CDR2 ANQGSEA. V lost 3 bases to trimming and J lost 11 bases, with 22 bases between them. As DNA, the CDR3 is TGCAGCGTTGAGGGCCCGGCCAAGGGGGGGCGGAAACTGTTTTTT. This translates into CSVEGPAKGGRKLFF.

The chain employs TRBV20-1 and TRBJ1-1; no definite D call. The V gene's germline CDR1 is DFQATT and CDR2 SNEGSKA (reference sequence). V lost 6 bases to trimming and J lost 0 bases, with 14 bases between them. The CDR3 covers 14 residues. CDR3 DNA sequence: TGCAGTGCCCCCTCGTCCCTATTGAACACTGAAGCTTTCTTT. Translated, it gives CSAPSSLLNTEAFF.